This TCR beta chain comes out of a study of blood T cell dynamics during melanoma immunotherapy. Study-level findings and limits: At W3, later disease-control patients showed bifurcated PBMC repertoire changes, unlike progressors.

The time point: pre-treatment baseline. One draw preceded checkpoint blockade; another followed its first cycle at week 3. Germline V gene lookup returns CDR1 KGHSH and CDR2 LQKENI. J was trimmed by 6 bases and V by 8 bases; bases with no gene match: 4. The CDR3 extends over 13 amino acids. On this clone itself: Its antigen remains unidentified.

Each bulk PBMC sample had 300 to 400 ng DNA loaded. Only in-frame clones appear in the TCRdb table, and some are missing; sequencing was by immunoSEQ multiplex PCR. Of some 4,400 clones in the sample, around 84% were seen once. This receptor was identified in a human donor with melanoma. Sequenced here: blood, sampled from a patient treated with checkpoint blockade. V gene TRBV18 combines with J gene TRBJ2-1; 10 nucleotides align to TRBD1. The CDR3 DNA follows: TGTGCCAGCCTCAGGACAGGGGGCAATGAGCAGTTCTTC. Translated: CASLRTGGNEQFF.